The clone carrying this TCR beta chain has ten or more counts. One junction end does not reproduce the germline sequence, and a read error may be involved. This sample stems from a study of T-cell memory formation after mild COVID-19. cDNA libraries for TCR alpha and TCR beta, carrying sample barcodes and UMIs, came from 5'RACE with constant-segment primers. TCRdb used MiXCR to reprocess the 5' RACE reads, holding one entry per CDR3 protein. The repertoire includes under 600,000 distinct CDR3 sequences, less than 25% of them detected once, and approximately 8.4% sits in the top ten. The CDR3 runs to 12 residues. Germline V CDR1 and CDR2: SGHRS, YFSETQ.

Sequencing was performed on PBMCs or a T cell subset sorted from them (not recorded which). The chain is built from TRBV5-1 and TRBJ2-5; D is undetermined. The sequence was collected from an adult woman who had mild COVID-19 (a few samples of this study predate the infection). Cell type and time point are not known. CDR3 nucleotides: TGTGCCAGCAGCAGCCCCCAAGAGACCCAGTACTTC. This gives the protein CASSSPQETQYF. Supplemented by reference TRBV5-1 and TRBJ2-5, the full variable domain reads KAGVTQTPRYLIKTRGQQVTLSCSPISGHRSVSWYQQTPGQGLQFLFEYFSETQRNKGNFPGRFSGRQFSNSRSEMNVSTLELGDSALYLCASSSPQETQYFGPGTRLLVL.